This is a list of T cell receptor beta chains from one sample in a study of CD8+ T cells in alopecia areata. The method was immunoSEQ multiplex PCR; TCRdb's version includes in-frame clones alone and lacks a portion of them. This sample has more than 200,000 clones, with around two fifths found just once. The specimen was CD4+ T cells sorted from blood, collected around week 36, from a patient treated with tofacitinib. The receptors were sampled from a human donor with alopecia areata. The CDR3 runs from the conserved cysteine through the conserved F or W. Each record gives: D gene, clone size, J gene, V gene, CDR3 DNA, CDR3 protein. D genes are given only for firm matches. Rows give clone size only sometimes, using once, few, many, or a class for an expanded clone.

>TRBD1|-|TRBJ1-4|TRBV4-1
TGCGCCAGCAGCCGGGGACAGGGAGAGGGAACTAATGAAAAACTGTTTTTT
CASSRGQGEGTNEKLFF
>TRBD2|-|TRBJ2-5|TRBV7-2
TGTGCCAGCAGGAGAGGGACTAGCGGGATGGGGGGAGAGACCCAGTACTTC
CASRRGTSGMGGETQYF
>-|few|TRBJ2-5|TRBV4-2
TGTGCCAGCAGCCAAAAATTGGGAGTTGGAGAGACCCAGTACTTC
CASSQKLGVGETQYF
>TRBD2|-|TRBJ2-3|TRBV28
TGTGCCAGCAGTTCCTCAGGGAGGGCACCAGATACGCAGTATTTT
CASSSSGRAPDTQYF
>TRBD1|-|TRBJ2-5|TRBV6-1
TGTGCCAGCAGTGAATTGGGACAGGGTGGACAAGAGACCCAGTACTTC
CASSELGQGGQETQYF
>TRBD2|-|TRBJ2-1|TRBV4-1
TGCGCCAGCAGCCACGCTCCGACTAGCGGGAGTTCGAATGAGCAGTTCTTC
CASSHAPTSGSSNEQFF
>TRBD1|-|TRBJ2-2|TRBV5-1
TGCGCCAGCAGCTTTCGACAGGGCGAGAGCGGGGAGCTGTTTTTT
CASSFRQGESGELFF
>-|-|TRBJ2-1|TRBV5-4
TGTGCCAGCAGCTTGCAGGGTGAGTCACATGAGCAGTTCTTC
CASSLQGESHEQFF
>TRBD2|-|TRBJ2-1|TRBV29-1
TGCAGCGTTGTATCGGCGGGAGGGCCAGATGAGCAGTTCTTC
CSVVSAGGPDEQFF
>-|few|TRBJ2-5|TRBV11-2
TGTGCCAGCAGCTGGCAAGAGACCCAGTACTTC
CASSWQETQYF
>-|few|TRBJ2-3|TRBV18
TGTGCCAGCTCACCTGAAGATACGCAGTATTTT
CASSPEDTQYF
>-|-|TRBJ1-2|TRBV9
TGTGCCAGCAGCGTAATGGAAGGTACGCTCCTCTTC
CASSVMEGTLLF
>TRBD1|-|TRBJ1-2|TRBV30
TGTGCCTGGAGCCCGGGACAGTTAACATACGGCTACACCTTC
CAWSPGQLTYGYTF
>TRBD1|-|TRBJ2-7|TRBV7-2
TGTGCCAGCAGCTTCCTCAGGGGGCCTTTAACCCAATACGAGCAGTACTTC
CASSFLRGPLTQYEQYF
>-|few|TRBJ2-4|TRBV29-1
TGCAGCGTTGAGCGAAAGCTAGCCAAAAACATTCAGTACTTC
CSVERKLAKNIQYF
>TRBD2|-|TRBJ2-7|TRBV11-2
TGTGCCAGCAGCCTTAGCGGGACCCGCTACGAGCAGTACTTC
CASSLSGTRYEQYF
>-|few|TRBJ2-7|TRBV18
TGTGCCAGCTCACCGACAGACTACGAGCAGTACTTC
CASSPTDYEQYF
>-|few|TRBJ2-3|TRBV7-8
TGTGCCAGCAGCCTTCTGGGACGGGTGGATACGCAGTATTTT
CASSLLGRVDTQYF
>-|-|TRBJ1-2|TRBV6-6
TGTGCCAGCAGTTACTCGAGCCAGGGGAACTATGGCTACACCTTC
CASSYSSQGNYGYTF
>-|-|TRBJ1-1|TRBV25-1
TGTGCCAGCAGGGTGAACACTGAAGCTTTCTTT
CASRVNTEAFF
>-|-|TRBJ2-7|TRBV6-5
TGTGCCAGCAGTTACTCGTTCGTGGGGGAGGAGCAGTACTTC
CASSYSFVGEEQYF
>-|few|TRBJ2-1|TRBV29-1
TGCAGCGTTGAAGGTCCCGGGATCCACAATGAGCAGTTCTTC
CSVEGPGIHNEQFF
>TRBD2|-|TRBJ2-3|TRBV5-4
TGTGCCAGCAGCCCTCTAGCGGGGGGCACAGATACGCAGTATTTT
CASSPLAGGTDTQYF
>TRBD1|few|TRBJ1-4|TRBV19
TGTGCCAGTTCACGGGAGGGGGCCTTCCTGTTTTTT
CASSREGAFLFF
>TRBD1|-|TRBJ2-3|TRBV15
TGTGCCACCAGCAGGACAGGGGGCCTTAAGGATACGCAGTATTTT
CATSRTGGLKDTQYF
>-|many|TRBJ2-5|TRBV2
TGTGCCAGCACCTGGCGGCCCCAAGAGACCCAGTACTTC
CASTWRPQETQYF
>-|few|TRBJ2-1|TRBV11-2
TGTGCCAGCAGCTCCCCCCCGGTCGGGCCGACCAATGAGCAGTTCTTC
CASSSPPVGPTNEQFF
>-|-|TRBJ2-7|TRBV27
TGTGCCAGCAGTTTATCGATAGGTTACTCCTACGAGCAGTACTTC
CASSLSIGYSYEQYF
>-|-|TRBJ1-4|TRBV19
TGTGCCAGTACAGACAGATCAACTAATGAAAAACTGTTTTTT
CASTDRSTNEKLFF
>-|-|TRBJ2-5|TRBV7-9
TGTGCCAGCAGCCAAGCGCTAGTTCTCCAAGAGACCCAGTACTTC
CASSQALVLQETQYF
>-|-|TRBJ2-4|TRBV18
TGTGCCAGCTCTCCCACAGGAGTCCTAGCCAAAAACATTCAGTACTTC
CASSPTGVLAKNIQYF
>-|-|TRBJ2-1|TRBV30
TGTGCCTGGAGTGTACTTAGGACTCCAGTAAGCCCGTTCTTC
CAWSVLRTPVSPFF
>-|-|TRBJ1-5|TRBV25-1
TGTGCCAGCAGAAGGGGTGATCAGCCCCAGCATTTT
CASRRGDQPQHF
>TRBD1|few|TRBJ2-5|TRBV29-1
TGCAGCGGAGGACAGGCAGGGGAGACCCAGTACTTC
CSGGQAGETQYF
>-|-|TRBJ2-6|TRBV10-3
TGTGCCATCAGTGAACCCGGCATTTTCGGCGTCCTGACTTTC
CAISEPGIFGVLTF
>TRBD2|few|TRBJ2-7|TRBV6-5
TGTGCCAGCAGTTTATCGCCCCGGGGGGCCTACGAGCAGTACTTC
CASSLSPRGAYEQYF
>-|-|TRBJ2-3|TRBV5-1
TGCGCCAGCAGCCCTGGACTACAAGAACGGGATACGCAGTATTTT
CASSPGLQERDTQYF
>-|-|TRBJ2-7|TRBV5-1
TGCGCCAGCAGCTTGGACAGGCGATTCTACGAGCAGTACTTC
CASSLDRRFYEQYF
>TRBD1|once|TRBJ1-1|TRBV6-6
TGTGCCAGCGCAAGACAGGGCCAAACTGAAGCTTTCTTT
CASARQGQTEAFF
>-|few|TRBJ2-7|TRBV30
TGTGCCTGGACCCGAGGATGGCAGGGTGATGAGCAGTACTTC
CAWTRGWQGDEQYF
>TRBD2|-|TRBJ2-2|TRBV5-1
TGCGCCAGCAGCCCTTACCCACAAGCGGGAGTCGGCACCGGGGAGCTGTTTTTT
CASSPYPQAGVGTGELFF
>-|-|TRBJ2-7|TRBV11-2
TGTGCCAGCAGCTTAACCTCGGGCGAGCAGTACTTC
CASSLTSGEQYF
>-|few|TRBJ2-1|TRBV7-8
TGTGCCAGCAGCTTAGTCGGGGGGCGAAACAATGAGCAGTTCTTC
CASSLVGGRNNEQFF
>TRBD2|few|TRBJ2-1|TRBV29-1
TGCAGCGTTGAAAGGCTAGCGGGAGGCTATGAGCAGTTCTTC
CSVERLAGGYEQFF
>-|-|TRBJ2-7|TRBV27
TGTGCCAGCAGTTTGACTATTAACTACGAGCAGTACTTC
CASSLTINYEQYF
>TRBD1|-|TRBJ2-6|TRBV27
TGTGCCAGCAGTTTAGGGACAGGGGTCTACTCTGGGGCCAACGTCCTGACTTTC
CASSLGTGVYSGANVLTF
>TRBD2|few|TRBJ2-1|TRBV7-9
TGTGCCAGCAGCTTGGCGGGAGGGCCGCGGAATGAGCAGTTCTTC
CASSLAGGPRNEQFF
>-|-|TRBJ1-5|TRBV6-1
TGTGCCAGCAGTGACCTACTTGGAGGGATTCAGCCCCAGCATTTT
CASSDLLGGIQPQHF
>-|-|TRBJ2-5|TRBV2
TGTGCCAGCAGTGAAGCGCTTAACAGGGTGGAGACCCAGTACTTC
CASSEALNRVETQYF
>-|-|TRBJ2-3|TRBV27
TGTGCCAGCAGTTTCCGGGTCGCCAGCTTGAACACAGATACGCAGTATTTT
CASSFRVASLNTDTQYF
>-|-|TRBJ1-1|TRBV9
TGTGCCAGCAGCGTAGCGTCGGTGAACACTGAAGCTTTCTTT
CASSVASVNTEAFF
>-|-|TRBJ1-3|TRBV30
TGTGCCTGGAGTGTATCCGGGGCTCGTGGAAACACCATATATTTT
CAWSVSGARGNTIYF
>-|-|TRBJ2-3|TRBV9
TGTGCCAGCAGCCGCCGACAGGTGACGACTACAGATACGCAGTATTTT
CASSRRQVTTTDTQYF
>-|once|TRBJ2-7|TRBV5-4
TGTGCCAGCAGCTCGACAGTTACCTACGAGCAGTACTTC
CASSSTVTYEQYF
>-|-|TRBJ2-5|TRBV25-1
TGTGCCAGCAGGACCGACACGCACTCTAGGGAGACCCAGTACTTC
CASRTDTHSRETQYF